This T cell receptor beta chain was recorded in a study of beta chain features in type 1 diabetes. The CDR3 is 15 amino acids. Germline V gives CDR1 LNHNV, CDR2 YYDKDF (reference sequence). V lost 1 base and J 2 bases, leaving 10 bases between the germline ends. This clone appeared a few times. Its antigen is undetermined. The study, taken as a whole, reports: Naive, central memory and regulatory TCRB repertoires appeared more similar among patients than healthy donors.

The investigators reverse transcribed all of the isolated RNA, so they sequenced expressed TCRB transcripts. Sequenced by immunoSEQ multiplex PCR; TCRdb stores in-frame clones only, minus some. The table includes some 410,000 clones, roughly 13% detected once. The TCR was taken from a man aged 30-40 years in good health. The genes are TRBV15 and TRBJ2-3; a possible D gene is TRBD1 (6 bases). Sequencing was done on a sample of naive CD4+ T cells from blood. In nucleotides, the CDR3 is TGTGCCACCAGCAGAGGCGGACAGTCCACAGATACGCAGTATTTT. Translation: CATSRGGQSTDTQYF. Using reference TRBV15 and TRBJ2-3 for the parts outside the CDR3, the full variable domain is DAMVIQNPRYQVTQFGKPVTLSCSQTLNHNVMYWYQQKSSQAPKLLFHYYDKDFNNEADTPDNFQSRRPNTSFCFLDIRSPGLGDTAMYLCATSRGGQSTDTQYFGPGTRLTVL.